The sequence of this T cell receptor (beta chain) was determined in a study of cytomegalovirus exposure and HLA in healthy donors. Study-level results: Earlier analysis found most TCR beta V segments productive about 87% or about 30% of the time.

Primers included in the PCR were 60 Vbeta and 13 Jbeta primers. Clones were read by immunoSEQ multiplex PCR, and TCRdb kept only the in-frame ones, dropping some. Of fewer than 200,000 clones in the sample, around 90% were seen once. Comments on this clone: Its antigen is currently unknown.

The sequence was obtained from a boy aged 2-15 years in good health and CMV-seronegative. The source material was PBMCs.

CDR3 DNA sequence: TGTGCCTGGAGTGCCACAGGGGACTACGAGCAGTACTTC. Translated, it gives CAWSATGDYEQYF. The J gene is TRBJ2-7, the V gene TRBV30, with 7 bases identical to TRBD1. V was clipped by 1 base and J by 3 bases; unmatched bases: 3. Per germline, CDR1 GTSNPN and CDR2 SVGIG (reference sequence). This CDR3 is built from 13 residues.